What follows are 16 T cell receptor beta chains derived from one specimen sequenced in a study of cytomegalovirus exposure and HLA in healthy donors. The study ran its PCR with 60 Vbeta and 13 Jbeta primers. Here immunoSEQ multiplex PCR was the method, and the copy in TCRdb shows in-frame clones only, minus some. The table shows roughly 190,000 clones, with 65% to 75% occurring only once. The sequenced sample was PBMCs. The origin of the receptors is a man aged 30-40 years in good health and CMV-seropositive.

A word on this clone: Mismatch with germline at one junction end may stem from a read error. Different DNA sequences within this sample yield the same CDR3. The chain uses TRBV27 and TRBJ2-7; D not certain. Germline V gives CDR1 MNHEY, CDR2 SMNVEV (reference sequence). CDR3 length: 12 residues. The CDR3 loop reads CASSLSGVEQYF. CDR3 DNA: TGTGCCAGCAGTTTATCCGGAGTCGAGCAGTACTTT.

The V call is TRBV23-1, the J call TRBJ2-5; weak D call: TRBD2 (6 bases). The J call may be in error: the DNA end matches TRBJ2-7 better. TRBV23-1 is flagged as an ORF with uncertain function. This CDR3 comprises 14 residues. CDR3 sequence: CASSQLRGRYEQYF. The DNA for the CDR3 is TGCGCCAGCAGTCAATTGCGGGGTAGGTACGAGCAGTACTTC.

The gene calls are TRBV7-8 and TRBJ2-7, with a weak D call TRBD1 (6 bases). V was trimmed by 4 bases and J by 6 bases, leaving 22 bases between them. The CDR3 spans 16 residues. In germline, CDR1 is SGHVS, CDR2 FQNEAQ. In DNA form, the CDR3 reads TGTGCCAGCAGCTCGAAACTAGGGACAACCTCGGGCGAGCAGTACTTC. Amino acids: CASSSKLGTTSGEQYF.

This clone was observed once. The chain is built from TRBV5-6 and TRBJ1-5, with D tentatively TRBD1 (6 bases). The germline V gene has CDR1 SGHDT and CDR2 YYEEEE. Trimming left V 4 bases short and J 1 base short, with 9 bases between. The CDR3 consists of 14 residues. The CDR3 nucleotides read TGTGCCAGCAGCACAGGACAGAGCAATCAGCCCCAGCATTTT. Its protein is CASSTGQSNQPQHF.

CDR3 amino acids: CAAGVLGANVLTF. The CDR3 region has the DNA TGTGCCGCGGGGGTGCTTGGGGCCAACGTCCTGACTTTC. The rearrangement joins TRBV6-5 to TRBJ2-6; 7 positions agree with TRBD2. V dropped 11 bases and J dropped 3; count of bases not matched to a gene: 4. From germline, CDR1 is MNHEY and CDR2 SVGAGI. The CDR3 spans 13 residues.

This clone was detected a few times. This chain links TRBV15 with TRBJ2-4, with D uncertain. The CDR3 length is 14 residues. V shed 7 bases and J shed 1 base, with 11 bases lying between them. Germline values: CDR1 LNHNV, CDR2 YYDKDF (reference sequence). The CDR3 DNA is TGTGCCACCACCTCCTTTGAGGCCAAAAACATTCAGTACTTC. Protein product: CATTSFEAKNIQYF.

The gene calls are TRBV28 and TRBJ2-3; a weak D match, TRBD1 (6 bases). Germline assignment: CDR1 MDHEN and CDR2 SYDVKM. The CDR3 is 14 amino acids. Trimming removed 8 bases from V and 3 bases from J, with 15 bases in between. The CDR3 sequence is CASPPGTLTDTQYF. For the CDR3, the DNA is TGTGCCAGCCCCCCCGGGACACTAACAGATACGCAGTATTTT.

The chain links TRBV5-1 to TRBJ1-4; D not certain. The germline CDR1 and CDR2 sequences are SGHRS and YFSETQ. V was shortened by 1 base and J by 8 bases, with 9 bases between the two germline ends. CDR3 length equals 13 residues. The CDR3 spells CASSLSFREKLFF. As DNA, the CDR3 is TGCGCCAGCAGCTTGTCATTTCGGGAAAAACTGTTTTTT.

The chain joins TRBV5-6 to TRBJ2-5, with TRBD1 matching 7 bases. V shed 2 bases and J 5 bases; nucleotides not matched to a gene: 3. CDR1 SGHDT and CDR2 YYEEEE come from the germline V gene. The CDR3 runs 13 residues. CDR3 nucleotide sequence: TGTGCCAGCAGCTTACAGGGGTCGGAGACCCAGTACTTC. This sequence encodes CASSLQGSETQYF.

The V gene is TRBV27, the J gene TRBJ1-4; 7 bases are shared with TRBD1. Germline-derived CDR1 and CDR2 are MNHEY and SMNVEV (reference sequence). With 6 bases clipped from V and 7 bases from J, the junction kept 11 bases outside the gene matches. The CDR3 is 15 amino acids. The CDR3 region has the DNA TGTGCCAGCAGGTCCTCGGGACAGCGGCGTGAAAAACTGTTTTTT. This encodes CASRSSGQRREKLFF.

This sequence joins TRBV7-8 and TRBJ2-7; 16 nucleotides line up with TRBD2. This CDR3 has 15 residues. CDR1 SGHVS and CDR2 FQNEAQ come from the germline V gene. Germline trimming cut 5 bases from V and 7 bases from J; bases unmatched to any gene: 5. The CDR3 DNA sequence: TGTGCCAGCAGCCCGGGGACTAGCGGGAGGGGTGAGCAGTACTTC. Its translation: CASSPGTSGRGEQYF. Complete variable domain (other parts from reference TRBV7-8 and TRBJ2-7): GAGVSQSPRYKVAKRGQDVALRCDPISGHVSLFWYQQALGQGPEFLTYFQNEAQLDKSGLPSDRFFAERPEGSVSTLKIQRTQQEDSAVYLCASSPGTSGRGEQYFGPGTRLTVT.

The chain has TRBV6-5 and TRBJ2-7; TRBD2 agrees at 11 bases. Per the germline V gene, CDR1 is MNHEY and CDR2 is SVGAGI. The CDR3 contains 14 residues. V shed 6 bases, J shed 0 bases, and the junction held 1 base outside the gene matches. CDR3 amino acids: CASRGLADSYEQYF. The DNA of the CDR3 is TGTGCCAGCAGGGGACTAGCGGACTCCTACGAGCAGTACTTC.

A few counts support this clone. At the DNA level, this CDR3 is encoded by other sequences in the same sample as well. V is TRBV7-2 and J is TRBJ2-2; a possible D gene is TRBD2 (5 bases). Germline values: CDR1 SGHTA, CDR2 FQGNSA. The CDR3 is 14 amino acids. V lost 0 bases and J lost 5, with 7 bases in between. The CDR3 loop is CASSLARGTGELFF. The CDR3 nucleotides read TGTGCCAGCAGCTTAGCGCGAGGGACCGGGGAGCTGTTTTTT.

The rearrangement uses TRBV4-1 and TRBJ2-3; 9 bases are a match to TRBD2. The CDR3 sequence is 17 residues long. CDR1 and CDR2 from the germline V gene are MGHRA and YSYEKL. J lost 2 bases, V lost 0 bases, and 6 bases had no gene match. CDR3 in DNA: TGCGCCAGCAGCCAAGACATAGCGGGAGCCCTCACAGATACGCAGTATTTT. Amino acids: CASSQDIAGALTDTQYF.

V gene TRBV21-1 combines with J gene TRBJ2-3; TRBD1 is the table's D call, not checked against the DNA. TRBV21-1 is classified as a pseudogene. This CDR3 contains 14 residues. CDR3 sequence reads: CASPARTATDTQYF. The CDR3 coding sequence is TGTGCCAGCCCCGCCCGGACAGCCACAGATACGCAGTATTTT.

The chain employs TRBV29-1 and TRBJ2-2, with TRBD2 matching 7 bases. The CDR3 runs 13 residues. CDR1 and CDR2 (germline): SQVTM, ANQGSEA. Losses at the gene ends were 1 base for V and 8 bases for J; bases not matched to a gene: 4. The CDR3 reads CSVEAPGGGELFF. The CDR3, as DNA: TGCAGCGTTGAAGCCCCGGGGGGTGGGGAGCTGTTTTTT.